This T cell receptor (beta chain) was observed in a study of blood T cell repertoires in COVID-19. Study-wide context: Acute and convalescent COVID-19 specimens originated in the United States, Italy and Spain.

Germline V CDR1 and CDR2: MNHEY, SVGAGI. The CDR3 runs 15 residues. The V gene lost 5 bases and the J gene lost 2 bases, with 12 bases spanning the gap. Authors' data handling: Amplification from reference gene primers served as the basis for estimated nucleated cell counts. Generated by immunoSEQ multiplex PCR, the TCRdb table keeps only in-frame clones and is missing some. The V and J calls and clone size are taken from that table; D and trimming were inferred from the DNA. The sample shows 190,000 or so clones, roughly 86% of them seen only once. The V call is TRBV6-5, the J call TRBJ2-2; tentatively, D is TRBD2 (6 bases). Sequencing was performed on peripheral blood. This receptor was obtained from a man between 40 and 49 years old with active or convalescent COVID-19. CDR3 coding DNA: TGTGCCAGCAGTCCTGGGACTGCCAACACCGGGGAGCTGTTTTTT. Translated: CASSPGTANTGELFF.